This is a list of T cell receptor beta chains from one sample in a study of OX40 agonist ivuxolimab in advanced cancers. Some clones are missing from TCRdb's copy, which holds only in-frame ones; the method was immunoSEQ multiplex PCR. The table has fewer than 45,000 clones, approximately 85% seen once; the top ten hold roughly a sixth. The source was CD4+ or CD8+ T cells sorted from blood, collected in a trial of the OX40 agonist ivuxolimab. These receptors all stem from an adult with an advanced solid tumor such as melanoma, head and neck, liver or kidney cancer. The CDR3 runs from the conserved cysteine through the conserved F or W. Fields, in order: D gene, J gene, V gene, clone size, CDR3 length, CDR3 DNA, CDR3 protein. A D gene is named only where the DNA matches it firmly. Clone size appears in some rows only: once, few, many, or a class for an expanded clone.

d_gene: NA; j_gene: TRBJ2-5; v_gene: TRBV30; abundance: few; len: 13; CDR3nt: TGTGCCTCCCCAGGCAGGTGGTCGGGGACCCAGTACTTC; CDR3aa: CASPGRWSGTQYF
d_gene: NA; j_gene: TRBJ1-5; v_gene: TRBV7-9; abundance: NA; len: 12; CDR3nt: TGTGCCAGCACCTTCTACGATCAGCCCCAGCATTTT; CDR3aa: CASTFYDQPQHF
d_gene: NA; j_gene: TRBJ2-1; v_gene: TRBV25-1; abundance: once; len: 17; CDR3nt: TGTGCCAGCAGTGAATATGGTCACTTCGGGTCCTACAATGAGCAGTTCTTC; CDR3aa: CASSEYGHFGSYNEQFF
d_gene: TRBD1; j_gene: TRBJ1-2; v_gene: TRBV5-3; abundance: NA; len: 17; CDR3nt: TGTGCCAGAAGCTTGGTGGGCAGGGGGGAACCTAACTATGGCTACACCTTC; CDR3aa: CARSLVGRGEPNYGYTF
d_gene: TRBD2; j_gene: TRBJ2-3; v_gene: TRBV5-6; abundance: NA; len: 16; CDR3nt: TGTGCCAGCAGCGGGGCTCTAGCGGCTCGCACAGATACGCAGTATTTT; CDR3aa: CASSGALAARTDTQYF
d_gene: NA; j_gene: TRBJ1-1; v_gene: TRBV7-2; abundance: NA; len: 14; CDR3nt: TGTGCCAGCAGCACCTCTTCCTTTGGACCTGAAGCTTTCTTT; CDR3aa: CASSTSSFGPEAFF
d_gene: NA; j_gene: TRBJ1-3; v_gene: TRBV6-5; abundance: large; len: 13; CDR3nt: TGTGCCAGCAGTTACAGTCCTGGAAACACCATATATTTT; CDR3aa: CASSYSPGNTIYF
d_gene: TRBD2; j_gene: TRBJ2-7; v_gene: TRBV5-4; abundance: medium-sized; len: 17; CDR3nt: TGTGCCAGCAGCTTGTTCCCCGGAACTAGCGCCTCCTACGAGCAGTACTTC; CDR3aa: CASSLFPGTSASYEQYF
d_gene: NA; j_gene: TRBJ1-5; v_gene: TRBV5-1; abundance: NA; len: 14; CDR3nt: TGCGCCAGCAGTTTGGGCGGAAAGAATCAGCCCCAGCATTTT; CDR3aa: CASSLGGKNQPQHF
d_gene: NA; j_gene: TRBJ1-5; v_gene: TRBV5-1; abundance: many; len: 14; CDR3nt: TGCGCCAGCAGCTTGGCACAGGGCGAACAGCCCCAGCATTTT; CDR3aa: CASSLAQGEQPQHF
d_gene: TRBD2; j_gene: TRBJ2-7; v_gene: TRBV7-2; abundance: NA; len: 15; CDR3nt: TGTGCCAGCAGCTTAAGGTGGGAGGGCCTTTACGAGCAGTACTTC; CDR3aa: CASSLRWEGLYEQYF
d_gene: TRBD1; j_gene: TRBJ1-1; v_gene: TRBV5-1; abundance: NA; len: 14; CDR3nt: TGCGCCAGCAGCTTACAGGGGGGAAACACTGAAGCTTTCTTT; CDR3aa: CASSLQGGNTEAFF
d_gene: TRBD1; j_gene: TRBJ2-4; v_gene: TRBV5-6; abundance: NA; len: 14; CDR3nt: TGTGCCAGCAGCCAGGACAGGGCCCACAACATTCAGTACTTC; CDR3aa: CASSQDRAHNIQYF
d_gene: NA; j_gene: TRBJ2-1; v_gene: TRBV7-2; abundance: NA; len: 15; CDR3nt: TGTGCCAGCAGTCCAGCGGCTGGACAGTACAATGAGCAGTTCTTC; CDR3aa: CASSPAAGQYNEQFF
d_gene: NA; j_gene: TRBJ1-1; v_gene: TRBV11-1; abundance: NA; len: 16; CDR3nt: TGTGCCAGCAGCTCCACTTCAGGACAGCCGAACACTGAAGCTTTCTTT; CDR3aa: CASSSTSGQPNTEAFF
d_gene: NA; j_gene: TRBJ2-7; v_gene: TRBV5-8; abundance: once; len: 15; CDR3nt: TGTGCCAGCAGCTCCGGGACCTACGGGGGCTACGAGCAGTACTTC; CDR3aa: CASSSGTYGGYEQYF
d_gene: NA; j_gene: TRBJ1-3; v_gene: TRBV19; abundance: NA; len: 12; CDR3nt: TGTGCCAGTAGTATGCGCGTAAACACCATATATTTT; CDR3aa: CASSMRVNTIYF
d_gene: NA; j_gene: TRBJ2-1; v_gene: TRBV7-3; abundance: NA; len: 15; CDR3nt: TGTGCCAGCAGCTTGGGGCAGGGATCCTACAATGAGCAGTTCTTC; CDR3aa: CASSLGQGSYNEQFF
d_gene: NA; j_gene: TRBJ1-4; v_gene: TRBV15; abundance: NA; len: 18; CDR3nt: TGTGCCACCAGCAGCGCAGACGAAGGATTGGTAGTTAATGAAAAACTGTTTTTT; CDR3aa: CATSSADEGLVVNEKLFF
d_gene: NA; j_gene: TRBJ1-3; v_gene: TRBV15; abundance: NA; len: 16; CDR3nt: TGTGCCACCAGCAGAGACAGGTTCGCTGCTGGAAACACCATATATTTT; CDR3aa: CATSRDRFAAGNTIYF
d_gene: NA; j_gene: TRBJ1-5; v_gene: TRBV6-1; abundance: NA; len: 14; CDR3nt: TGTGCCAGCAGTGAGGGGTTCGGGAATCAGCCCCAGCATTTT; CDR3aa: CASSEGFGNQPQHF
d_gene: NA; j_gene: TRBJ1-1; v_gene: TRBV7-6; abundance: NA; len: 13; CDR3nt: TGTGCCAGCAGCCCCACGGGGAACACTGAAGCTTTCTTT; CDR3aa: CASSPTGNTEAFF
d_gene: NA; j_gene: TRBJ2-1; v_gene: TRBV4-3; abundance: NA; len: 16; CDR3nt: TGCGCCAGCAGCCAAGAAGGGGTTTCGGTCGTCAATGAGCAGTTCTTC; CDR3aa: CASSQEGVSVVNEQFF
d_gene: NA; j_gene: TRBJ2-4; v_gene: TRBV13; abundance: once; len: 19; CDR3nt: TGTGCCAGCAGCTTGTACAGGGAGGGTCGAGAATTAGCCAAAAACATTCAGTACTTC; CDR3aa: CASSLYREGRELAKNIQYF
d_gene: NA; j_gene: TRBJ2-3; v_gene: TRBV30; abundance: NA; len: 12; CDR3nt: TGTGCCTGGGGTAGGGTAGCTGATACGCAGTATTTT; CDR3aa: CAWGRVADTQYF
d_gene: NA; j_gene: TRBJ1-1; v_gene: TRBV5-5; abundance: NA; len: 15; CDR3nt: TGTGCCAGCAGCTTGTCCAGGGGACCGGCCACTGAAGCTTTCTTT; CDR3aa: CASSLSRGPATEAFF
d_gene: NA; j_gene: TRBJ2-4; v_gene: TRBV19; abundance: NA; len: 16; CDR3nt: TGTGCCAGTAGTATCGTGCAGGGTCAAGCCAAAAACATTCAGTACTTC; CDR3aa: CASSIVQGQAKNIQYF
d_gene: TRBD1; j_gene: TRBJ1-2; v_gene: TRBV6-5; abundance: NA; len: 14; CDR3nt: TGTGCCAGCAGTTACGTACAGGGGGCGCATGGCTACACCTTC; CDR3aa: CASSYVQGAHGYTF
d_gene: NA; j_gene: TRBJ2-1; v_gene: TRBV13; abundance: once; len: 15; CDR3nt: TGTGCCAGCAGCGGGGCGGCGCAGAACTACAATGAGCAGTTCTTC; CDR3aa: CASSGAAQNYNEQFF
d_gene: NA; j_gene: TRBJ1-6; v_gene: TRBV7-7; abundance: NA; len: 17; CDR3nt: TGTGCCAGCAGCTTAGTCGCCACAGGGTTTTTGGATTCACCCCTCCACTTT; CDR3aa: CASSLVATGFLDSPLHF
d_gene: TRBD2; j_gene: TRBJ2-1; v_gene: TRBV4-3; abundance: NA; len: 16; CDR3nt: TGCGCCAGCAGCCAAGATGGACTAGCGGGAGTGAATGAGCAGTTCTTC; CDR3aa: CASSQDGLAGVNEQFF
d_gene: NA; j_gene: TRBJ1-2; v_gene: TRBV4-3; abundance: NA; len: 18; CDR3nt: TGCGCCAGCAGCCAAGATACCACAGGGAGTCTATACCTATATGGCTACACCTTC; CDR3aa: CASSQDTTGSLYLYGYTF
d_gene: TRBD2; j_gene: TRBJ2-5; v_gene: TRBV7-3; abundance: NA; len: 15; CDR3nt: TGTGCCAGCAGCTCCAGCGGGGGCCTACAAGAGACCCAGTACTTC; CDR3aa: CASSSSGGLQETQYF
d_gene: NA; j_gene: TRBJ1-5; v_gene: TRBV12-5; abundance: NA; len: 15; CDR3nt: TGTGCTAGTGGTTTGAGGATACGGAGCAATCAGCCCCAGCATTTT; CDR3aa: CASGLRIRSNQPQHF
d_gene: NA; j_gene: TRBJ2-1; v_gene: TRBV5-4; abundance: NA; len: 13; CDR3nt: TGTGCCAGCAGCTTCTTCGTGGTGAATGAGCAGTTCTTC; CDR3aa: CASSFFVVNEQFF
d_gene: NA; j_gene: TRBJ1-4; v_gene: TRBV11-3; abundance: NA; len: 12; CDR3nt: TGTGCCAGCAGCCCGGCAGGAGGAAAACTGTTTTTT; CDR3aa: CASSPAGGKLFF
d_gene: NA; j_gene: TRBJ1-1; v_gene: TRBV20-1; abundance: NA; len: 11; CDR3nt: TGCAGTGCTAGAGCCAGGTGGGAAGCTTTCTTT; CDR3aa: CSARARWEAFF
d_gene: NA; j_gene: TRBJ2-1; v_gene: TRBV4-3; abundance: NA; len: 17; CDR3nt: TGCGCCAGCAGCCAAGATTTCCAGGGGGGGTCCTACAATGAGCAGTTCTTC; CDR3aa: CASSQDFQGGSYNEQFF
d_gene: TRBD2; j_gene: TRBJ2-1; v_gene: TRBV6-1; abundance: NA; len: 11; CDR3nt: TGTGCCAGCCCTAGCGGGGGGGAGCAGTTCTTC; CDR3aa: CASPSGGEQFF
d_gene: NA; j_gene: TRBJ1-1; v_gene: TRBV28; abundance: NA; len: 15; CDR3nt: TGTGCCAGCAGTTTATCTACCTCGACGGGCACTGAAGCTTTCTTT; CDR3aa: CASSLSTSTGTEAFF